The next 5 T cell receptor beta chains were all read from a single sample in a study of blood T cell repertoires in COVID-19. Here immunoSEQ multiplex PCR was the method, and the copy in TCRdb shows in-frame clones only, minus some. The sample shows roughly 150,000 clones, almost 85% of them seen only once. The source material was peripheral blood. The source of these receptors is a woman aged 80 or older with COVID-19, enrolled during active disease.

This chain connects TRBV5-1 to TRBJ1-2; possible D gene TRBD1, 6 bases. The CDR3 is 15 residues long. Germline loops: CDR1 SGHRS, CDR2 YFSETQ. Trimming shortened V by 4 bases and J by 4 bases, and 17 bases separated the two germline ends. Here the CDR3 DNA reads TGCGCCAGCAGCAAAGACAGGCCCCGGGTCTATGGCTACACCTTC. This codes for CASSKDRPRVYGYTF.

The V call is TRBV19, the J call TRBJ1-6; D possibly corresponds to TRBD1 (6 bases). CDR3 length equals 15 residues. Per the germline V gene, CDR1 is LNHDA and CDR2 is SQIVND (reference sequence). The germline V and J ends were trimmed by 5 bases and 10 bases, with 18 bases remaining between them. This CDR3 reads CASSFRVGAGSPLHF. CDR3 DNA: TGTGCCAGTAGTTTCCGCGTGGGGGCAGGATCACCCCTCCACTTT.

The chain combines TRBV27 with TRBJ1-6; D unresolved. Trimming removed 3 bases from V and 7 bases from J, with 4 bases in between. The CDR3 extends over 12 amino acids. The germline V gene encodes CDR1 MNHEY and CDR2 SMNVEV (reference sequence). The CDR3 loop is CASSFQNSPLHF. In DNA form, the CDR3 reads TGTGCCAGCAGTTTTCAGAATTCACCCCTCCACTTT.

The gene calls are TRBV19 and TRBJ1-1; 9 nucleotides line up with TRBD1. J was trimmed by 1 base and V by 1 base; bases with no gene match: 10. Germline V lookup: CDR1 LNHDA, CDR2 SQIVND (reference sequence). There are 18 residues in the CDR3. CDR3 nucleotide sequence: TGTGCCAGTAGTATAGTGCCCCTAAACAGGGGGCCGAACACTGAAGCTTTCTTT. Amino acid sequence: CASSIVPLNRGPNTEAFF.

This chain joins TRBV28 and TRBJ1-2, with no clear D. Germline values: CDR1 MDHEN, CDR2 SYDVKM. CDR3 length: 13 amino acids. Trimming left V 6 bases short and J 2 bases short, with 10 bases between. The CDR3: CASSLPGNYGYTF. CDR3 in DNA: TGTGCCAGCAGCCTCCCGGGGAACTATGGCTACACCTTC.